This TCR beta chain was captured by sequencing in a study of patients and donors after allogeneic stem cell transplantation. Within the sample, this clonotype is medium-sized (0.01 to 0.1%). Germline CDR1 is DFQATT and CDR2 is SNEGSKA (reference sequence). The CDR3 has 14 residues. The V end lost 5 bases, the J end lost 6 bases, and 14 bases lay between the germline ends. TCRdb independently ran MiXCR on the RT-PCR reads; one entry per CDR3 protein. The profile shows 390,000 or so distinct CDR3 sequences, 16% of them singletons. The sample comprised blood, either unsorted or a sorted T cell fraction (not recorded which). This chain links TRBV20-1 with TRBJ1-6, with D uncertain. The TCR was taken from a human donor who was either an allogeneic HSCT recipient or a stem cell or donor lymphocyte infusion donor (not recorded which). It is not recorded whose cells these are; they may come from a transplant donor. The DNA for the CDR3 is TGCAGTGCTGGAGGTGGGCAGAGTAATTCACCCCTCCACTTT. Its protein is CSAGGGQSNSPLHF.